This TCR beta chain was profiled in a study of T-cell reconstitution after alpha-beta-depleted transplantation in children (TCRdb year 2016). In terms of the full investigation: Using TCR repertoire profiling, the study followed T-cell immune reconstitution in a quantitative way in children after TCRalphabeta/CD19-depleted allogeneic hematopoietic cell transplantation. General study outcomes and caveats: The high TCRbeta diversity at day 60 in some patients was ascribed to recipient T cells and intrathymic progenitors that had survived conditioning. Hyperexpanded clone frequencies declined over subsequent months; after one year, T-cell counts and TCRbeta diversity were mostly attributed to newly produced T cells. The apparently early alphabetaT-cell count recovery about two months after transplant was reportedly dependent on only several hundred rapidly expanded clones derived from non-depleted graft cells.

Library method: PCR. The instrument was an Illumina HiSeq 2500. TCR libraries were prepared with molecular barcoding, using unique molecular identifiers to normalize TCRbeta repertoire quantification. TCRdb took the public reads, trimmed them with fastp at Q25, ran MiXCR for clone calling and kept in-frame beta chains. Rows are unified per CDR3 protein, each entry keeping the most common DNA and genes. The sample records 500,000 to 750,000 distinct CDR3 sequences, about an eighth of which are singletons. About 2.2% of the sample comes from the top ten. This clonotype was detected many times. It has no known antigen specificity. No much larger clone exists at a distance of one base, and base qualities are not known. The treatment or condition label here, explained by the study, means: allogeneic hematopoietic cell transplantation with graft depleted of TCRalphabeta T cells and CD19 B cells. The children who served as transplant recipients had been given grafts of TCRalphabeta/CD19-depleted allogeneic hematopoietic cells.

Sequences MNHEY (CDR1) and SMNVEV (CDR2) are obtained from the germline V gene (reference sequence). V was cut back by 5 bases and J by 3 bases, leaving a gap of 14 bases between them. The CDR3 measures 14 amino acids from cysteine to phenylalanine. Of all the DNA, just the CDR3 is kept, 42 bases in frame from base 1. The sequences come from PBMCs, mostly from graft donor cells, collected 360 days after TCRalphabeta/CD19-depleted stem cell transplant. Recombination joined TRBV27 with TRBJ2-7; the best D guess is TRBD2, with 6 bases matching. The clonotype comes from a male patient between 5 and 17 years old who had a stem cell transplant for acute myeloid leukemia, so the T cells may come from the graft donor. The DNA reads TGTGCCAGCAGTCCGACTAGGCTAAACTACGAGCAGTACTTC. It translates to CASSPTRLNYEQYF.